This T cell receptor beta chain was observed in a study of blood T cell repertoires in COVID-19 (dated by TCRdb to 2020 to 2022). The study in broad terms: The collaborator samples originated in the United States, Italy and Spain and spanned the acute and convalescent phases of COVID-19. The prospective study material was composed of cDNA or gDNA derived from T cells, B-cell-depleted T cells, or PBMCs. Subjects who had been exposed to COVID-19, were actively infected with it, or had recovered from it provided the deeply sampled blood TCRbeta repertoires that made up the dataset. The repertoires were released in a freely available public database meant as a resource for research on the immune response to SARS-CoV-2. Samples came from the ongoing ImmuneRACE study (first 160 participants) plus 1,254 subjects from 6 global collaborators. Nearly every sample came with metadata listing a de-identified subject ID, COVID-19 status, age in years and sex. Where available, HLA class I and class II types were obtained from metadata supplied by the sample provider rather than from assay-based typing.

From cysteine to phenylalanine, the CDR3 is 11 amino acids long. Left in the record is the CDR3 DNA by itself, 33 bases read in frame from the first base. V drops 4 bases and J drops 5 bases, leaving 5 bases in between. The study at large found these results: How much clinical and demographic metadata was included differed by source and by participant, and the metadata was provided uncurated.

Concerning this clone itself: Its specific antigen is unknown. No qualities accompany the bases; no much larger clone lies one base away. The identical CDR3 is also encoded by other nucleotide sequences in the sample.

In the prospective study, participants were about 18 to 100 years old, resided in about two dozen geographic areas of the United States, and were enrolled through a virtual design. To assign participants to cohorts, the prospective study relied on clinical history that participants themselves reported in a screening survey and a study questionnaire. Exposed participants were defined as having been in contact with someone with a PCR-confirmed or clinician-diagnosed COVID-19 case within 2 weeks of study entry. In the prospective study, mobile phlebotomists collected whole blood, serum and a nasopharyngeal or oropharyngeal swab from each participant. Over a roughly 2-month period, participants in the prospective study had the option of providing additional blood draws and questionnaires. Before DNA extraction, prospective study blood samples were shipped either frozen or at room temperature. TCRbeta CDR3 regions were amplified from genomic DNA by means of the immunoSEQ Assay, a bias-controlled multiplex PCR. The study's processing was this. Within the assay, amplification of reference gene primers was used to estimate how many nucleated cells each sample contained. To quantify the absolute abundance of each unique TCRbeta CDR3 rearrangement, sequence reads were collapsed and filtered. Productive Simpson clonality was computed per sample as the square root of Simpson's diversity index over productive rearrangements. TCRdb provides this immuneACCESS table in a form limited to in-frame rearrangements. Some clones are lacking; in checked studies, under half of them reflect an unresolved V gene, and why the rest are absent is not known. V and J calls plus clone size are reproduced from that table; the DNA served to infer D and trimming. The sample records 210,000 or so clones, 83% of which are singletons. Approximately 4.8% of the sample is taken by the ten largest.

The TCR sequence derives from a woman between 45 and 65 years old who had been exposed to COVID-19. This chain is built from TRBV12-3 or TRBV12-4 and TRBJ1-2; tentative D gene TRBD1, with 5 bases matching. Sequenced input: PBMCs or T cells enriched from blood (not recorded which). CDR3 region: CASSSGYGYTF. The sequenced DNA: TGTGCCAGCAGTTCAGGGTATGGCTACACCTTC.